This entry features one T cell receptor beta chain sequence. TCRdb's copy holds only in-frame clones and misses some; the assay was immunoSEQ multiplex PCR. The table has 850,000 to 1,200,000 clones, about 80% seen once; the top ten hold roughly 1.4%. The CDR3 runs 14 residues. From germline, CDR1 is SGHRS and CDR2 YFSETQ. V lost 5 bases and J lost 2, with 14 bases in between. These data belong to a study of shared clonotypes between healthy human individuals. The sequenced sample was memory CD4+ T cells sorted from blood. The subset: CD45RA-negative fraction. The chain couples TRBV5-1 to TRBJ2-7, with D maybe TRBD2 (6 bases). The receptor was isolated from a man between 18 and 29 years old in good health. DNA for the CDR3: TGCGCCAGCAGGCCCGGGACTTCCGCCTACGAGCAGTACTTC. It yields the protein CASRPGTSAYEQYF.